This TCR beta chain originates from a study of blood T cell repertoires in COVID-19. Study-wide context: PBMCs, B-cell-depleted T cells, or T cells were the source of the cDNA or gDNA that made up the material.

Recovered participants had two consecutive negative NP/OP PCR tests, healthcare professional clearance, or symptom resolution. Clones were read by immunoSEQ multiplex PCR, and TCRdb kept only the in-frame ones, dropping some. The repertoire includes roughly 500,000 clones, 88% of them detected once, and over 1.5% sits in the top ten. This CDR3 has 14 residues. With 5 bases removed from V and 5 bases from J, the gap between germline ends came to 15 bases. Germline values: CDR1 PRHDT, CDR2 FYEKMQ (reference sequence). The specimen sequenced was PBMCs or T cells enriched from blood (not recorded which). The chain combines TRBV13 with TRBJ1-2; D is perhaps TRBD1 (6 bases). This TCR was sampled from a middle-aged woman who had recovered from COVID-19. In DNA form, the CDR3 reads TGTGCCAGCAGCACCCAAACAGGGAATTATGGCTACACCTTC. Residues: CASSTQTGNYGYTF.